This T cell receptor (beta chain) was captured in a study of control samples from healthy donors and cancer patients. Trimming took 0 bases from V and 6 from J; bases not matched to a gene: 10. CDR3 size: 17 residues. Per the germline V gene, CDR1 is SEHNR and CDR2 is FQNEAQ (reference sequence). Produced via immunoSEQ multiplex PCR; TCRdb's table is partial and in-frame only. This table has roughly 70,000 clones, over 75% appearing once. V is TRBV7-9 and J is TRBJ1-2; 10 bases are a match to TRBD1. This TCR was recovered from a man in his fifties or sixties in good health. Sequences were obtained from blood. The chain's CDR3 is CASSLAGSTGGYNGYTF. DNA of the CDR3: TGTGCCAGCAGCTTAGCCGGGTCGACAGGGGGCTATAATGGCTACACCTTC.